The TCR beta chain described here comes from a study of blood T cell repertoires in COVID-19. Turning to the study itself: Sites across the United States, Italy and Spain contributed samples from acute and convalescent COVID-19. T cells, B-cell-depleted T cells, or PBMCs provided the cDNA or gDNA that served as material.

Original handling: Amplifying reference gene primers gave estimates of nucleated cell counts. TCRdb's table, derived via immunoSEQ multiplex PCR, lists solely in-frame clones and lacks some. V, J and clone size were drawn from that table, and D and trimming were deduced from the DNA. Among tens of thousands of clones, about 83% were seen once, and the ten largest hold around 20%. The CDR3 spans 15 residues. V dropped 1 base and J dropped 6; count of bases not matched to a gene: 3. CDR1 and CDR2 from the germline V gene are LNHDA and SQIVND (reference sequence). The rearrangement links TRBV19 to TRBJ1-5, with 10 bases matching TRBD1. Material for sequencing was peripheral blood. The clonotype was recovered from a woman older than 75 with acute or convalescent COVID-19. CDR3 bases: TGTGCCAGTAGTATAGGACAGGGGGCGCGTCAGCCCCAGCATTTT. It specifies CASSIGQGARQPQHF. The whole variable domain, filled in from reference TRBV19 and TRBJ1-5, reads DGGITQSPKYLFRKEGQNVTLSCEQNLNHDAMYWYRQDPGQGLRLIYYSQIVNDFQKGDIAEGYSVSREKKESFPLTVTSAQKNPTAFYLCASSIGQGARQPQHFGDGTRLSIL.